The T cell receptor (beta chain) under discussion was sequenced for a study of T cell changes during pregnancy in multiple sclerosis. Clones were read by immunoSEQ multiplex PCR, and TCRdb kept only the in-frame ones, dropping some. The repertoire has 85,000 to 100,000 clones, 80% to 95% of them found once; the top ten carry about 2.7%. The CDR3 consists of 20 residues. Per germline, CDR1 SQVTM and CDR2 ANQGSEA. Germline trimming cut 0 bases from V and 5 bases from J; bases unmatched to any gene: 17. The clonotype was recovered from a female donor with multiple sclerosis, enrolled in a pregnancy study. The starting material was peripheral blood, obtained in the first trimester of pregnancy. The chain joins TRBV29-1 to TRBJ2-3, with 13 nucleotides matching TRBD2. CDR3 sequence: CSVEDRAGQLAGGPQDTQYF. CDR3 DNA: TGCAGCGTTGAAGATCGGGCAGGTCAACTAGCGGGAGGGCCACAAGATACGCAGTATTTT.